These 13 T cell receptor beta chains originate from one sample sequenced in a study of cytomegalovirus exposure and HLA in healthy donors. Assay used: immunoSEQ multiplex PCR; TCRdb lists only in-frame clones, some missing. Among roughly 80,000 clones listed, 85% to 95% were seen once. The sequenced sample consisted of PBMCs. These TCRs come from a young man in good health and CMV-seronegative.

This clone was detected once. The CDR3 loop is CASSFPRTGRTSTDTQYF. In DNA form, the CDR3 reads TGTGCCAGCAGCTTCCCAAGGACTGGCCGAACTAGCACAGATACGCAGTATTTT. The chain is built from TRBV7-9 and TRBJ2-3; TRBD2 is a possible D gene (5 bases). The CDR3 runs to 18 residues. Germline values: CDR1 SEHNR, CDR2 FQNEAQ (reference sequence). V lost 3 bases, J lost 0 bases, and 19 bases lay in between.

CDR3 protein: CASSLALLGDTGELFF. The CDR3 DNA reads TGCGCCAGCAGCTTGGCCCTCCTAGGAGACACCGGGGAGCTGTTTTTT. The chain combines TRBV5-1 with TRBJ2-2, with D unclear. The CDR3 covers 16 residues. From germline, CDR1 is SGHRS and CDR2 YFSETQ. Trimming took off 0 bases at V and 3 bases at J, with 12 bases between the two ends.

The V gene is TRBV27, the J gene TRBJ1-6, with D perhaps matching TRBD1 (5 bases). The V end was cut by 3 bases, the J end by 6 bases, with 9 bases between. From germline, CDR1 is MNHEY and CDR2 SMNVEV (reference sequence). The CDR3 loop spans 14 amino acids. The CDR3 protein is CASSLGGANSPLHF. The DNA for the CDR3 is TGTGCCAGCAGTTTGGGAGGGGCTAATTCACCCCTCCACTTT.

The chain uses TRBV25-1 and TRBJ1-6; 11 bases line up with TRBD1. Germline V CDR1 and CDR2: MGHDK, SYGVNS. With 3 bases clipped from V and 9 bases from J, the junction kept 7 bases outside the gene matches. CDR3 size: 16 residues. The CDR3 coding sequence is TGTGCCAGCAGTGATTTCGGACAGGGGGCTTTTTCACCCCTCCACTTT. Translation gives CASSDFGQGAFSPLHF.

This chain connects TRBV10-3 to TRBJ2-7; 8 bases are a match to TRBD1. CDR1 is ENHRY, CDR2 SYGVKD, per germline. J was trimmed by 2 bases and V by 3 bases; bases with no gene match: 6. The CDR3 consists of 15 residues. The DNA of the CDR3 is TGTGCCATCAGTGACCCGGGACAGGTCGCCTACGAGCAGTACTTC. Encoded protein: CAISDPGQVAYEQYF.

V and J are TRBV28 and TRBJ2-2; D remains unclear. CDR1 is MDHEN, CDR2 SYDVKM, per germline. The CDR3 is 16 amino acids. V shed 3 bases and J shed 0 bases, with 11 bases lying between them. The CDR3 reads CASSFASTTNTGELFF. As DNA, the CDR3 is TGTGCCAGCAGTTTCGCTAGTACAACGAACACCGGGGAGCTGTTTTTT.

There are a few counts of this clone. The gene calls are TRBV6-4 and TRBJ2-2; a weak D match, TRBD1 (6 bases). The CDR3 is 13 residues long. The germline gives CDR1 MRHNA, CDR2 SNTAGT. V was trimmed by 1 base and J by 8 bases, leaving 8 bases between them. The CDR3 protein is CASSDYDRGELFF. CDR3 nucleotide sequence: TGTGCCAGCAGTGACTACGACAGGGGGGAGCTGTTTTTT.

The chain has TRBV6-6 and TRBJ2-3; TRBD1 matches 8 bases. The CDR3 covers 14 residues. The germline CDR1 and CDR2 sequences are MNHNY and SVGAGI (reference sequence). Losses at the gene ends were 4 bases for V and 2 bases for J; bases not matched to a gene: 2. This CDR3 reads CASSSGQDTDTQYF. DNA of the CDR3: TGTGCCAGCAGTTCGGGACAGGACACAGATACGCAGTATTTT.

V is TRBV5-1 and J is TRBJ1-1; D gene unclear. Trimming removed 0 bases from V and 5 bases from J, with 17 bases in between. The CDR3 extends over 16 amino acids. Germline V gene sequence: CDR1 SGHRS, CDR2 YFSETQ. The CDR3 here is CASSLGISGFGTEAFF. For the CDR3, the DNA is TGCGCCAGCAGCTTGGGGATCAGCGGTTTCGGGACTGAAGCTTTCTTT.

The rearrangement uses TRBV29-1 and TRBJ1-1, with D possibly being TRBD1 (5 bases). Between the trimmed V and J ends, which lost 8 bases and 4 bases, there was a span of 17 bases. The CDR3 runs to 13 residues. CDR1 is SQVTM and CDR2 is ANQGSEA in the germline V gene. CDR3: CSTRTDRGTEAFF. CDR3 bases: TGCAGCACTCGAACCGACAGAGGCACTGAAGCTTTCTTT.

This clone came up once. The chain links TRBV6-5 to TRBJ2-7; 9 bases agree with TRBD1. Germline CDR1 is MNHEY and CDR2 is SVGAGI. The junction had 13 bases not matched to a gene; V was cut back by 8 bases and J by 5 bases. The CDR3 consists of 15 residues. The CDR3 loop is CASRNTGGANHEQYF. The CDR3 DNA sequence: TGTGCCAGCCGAAATACAGGGGGCGCAAACCACGAGCAGTACTTC.

The CDR3 sequence: CASSLAMRQGKTITEAFF. CDR3 nucleotide sequence: TGTGCCAGCAGCTTAGCGATGAGGCAGGGGAAGACGATCACTGAAGCTTTCTTT. The V gene is TRBV7-9, the J gene TRBJ1-1; tentatively, D is TRBD1 (6 bases). The V end lost 0 bases, the J end lost 4 bases, and 21 bases lay between the germline ends. The CDR3 spans 18 residues. Germline V CDR1 and CDR2: SEHNR, FQNEAQ (reference sequence).

The CDR3 DNA reads TGTGCCAGCAGTAACCGGGACAGGGTGAGGGATACGCAGTATTTT. Protein product: CASSNRDRVRDTQYF. The V call is TRBV6-5, the J call TRBJ2-3; 9 bases fit TRBD1. Trimming cost V 5 bases and J 6 bases; bases outside gene matches: 9. The CDR3 is made up of 15 amino acids. Germline assignment: CDR1 MNHEY and CDR2 SVGAGI.